This record looks at one T cell receptor (beta chain) sequence and its context. Antigen: not known. The V end lost 4 bases, the J end lost 0 bases, and 9 bases lay between the germline ends. The CDR3 runs to 15 residues. CDR1 and CDR2 (germline): ENHRY, SYGVKD. The source of the sample is a study of T cell responses to AZD1222 COVID-19 vaccine. General study results and limits: Clonal diversity was possibly underestimated; the donors were predominantly white British and more often female. Compared with day 0, the breadth and depth of the Spike-specific TCR repertoire rose significantly after two doses of AZD1222.

Sequenced by immunoSEQ multiplex PCR; TCRdb stores in-frame clones only, minus some. This table has about 150,000 clones, approximately 87% appearing once. The source material was peripheral blood, sampled on day 0 of MenACWY control vaccination. V and J are TRBV10-3 and TRBJ2-2; D not resolved. The TCR originated in an adult in good health. In DNA form, the CDR3 reads TGTGCCATCAGTGCTCCCCCCCCGAACACCGGGGAGCTGTTTTTT. As protein: CAISAPPPNTGELFF.